This TCR beta chain was recovered during a study of cytomegalovirus exposure and HLA in healthy donors (dated by TCRdb to between 2016 and 2019). About the study as a whole: An earlier analysis of some 550 of the donors reported roughly 300 Gb of sequence data and more than 90 million unique TCR beta sequences from 150 million to 200 million T cells. The number of donors typed differed by locus, with about 629-630 for A, B, C, DRB1 and DQB1, roughly 520 for DQA1, approximately 570 for DPA1, and around 450 for DPB1. Along with the approximately 600-subject first cohort, a separate validation cohort of over a hundred different subjects was used. An earlier analysis of several hundred of the donors applied high-throughput TCR beta sequencing to assess whether each TCR beta V gene segment acted as functional or pseudogenic. All discovery cohort repertoires had been generated using a single sequencing platform. Roughly 5 DR-DQ haplotypes were treated as single units for association and clustering because of strong linkage in the cohort. The later analysis used no new phenotypic data to find candidate immune exposures, relying instead on TCR beta sequences and their occurrence across donors. Alongside the repertoire data, information on donor age, sex, ethnicity and CMV serostatus was compiled. Among around 400 genotyped donors of the cohort, an average of about 240,000 unique TCR beta nucleotide sequences were sequenced per donor, 15% to 20% of them non-productive. Both class I and class II loci were covered by HLA typing, at four-digit resolution. To predict cytomegalovirus infection status, the study brought together high-throughput TCR immunosequencing, statistical association of individual TCRs with disease status, and machine learning. The genetic ancestry cluster associated with self-reported Caucasian donors included over 80% of the approximately 400 genotyped donors. A later analysis re-analyzed previously published TCR beta repertoires from roughly 600 donors and added high-resolution HLA genotyping to study TCR occurrence patterns. The study aimed to test whether signatures of past pathogen exposure could be identified by cataloging public T cell receptors. A later genetic analysis took genome-wide SNP genotypes for about three fifths of the 666 donors and used that subset as a discovery cohort. Roughly 300 gigabases of sequencing data and approximately 85 million unique TCR sequences were included in an early release covering 500 to 750 HLA-typed donors. The study used immunosequencing to profile the T cell repertoires of some 600 subjects and linked those repertoires to cytomegalovirus serostatus. Beyond this particular receptor, the publication reports: Broadly in line with IMGT annotations, most TCR beta V segments showed up in productive rearrangements about 90% or about 30% of the time in an earlier analysis of roughly 590 of the donors. According to a later analysis, TCR association rates differed among HLA loci, with DRB1 alleles showing the most associated TCRs and HLA-C alleles showing the fewest. Assigning TCR associations to individual alleles was difficult when HLA alleles, especially DR and DQ, strongly co-occurred. Linkage disequilibrium might explain the correlated functional status among segregating V segments, but an unknown experimental factor could not be ruled out. Several of the top co-occurrence clusters appeared to be linked to parvovirus B19, influenza, CMV and Epstein-Barr virus, according to a later analysis. Because the 87-base-pair reads could not distinguish some IMGT-functional V segments, including TRBV6-2 and TRBV6-3, those segments were excluded. A total of around 150 TCR beta chains were listed by the study as associated with cytomegalovirus. An association between a missense DCLRE1C variant and V-gene and J-gene trimming of TCR beta chains was found in a later genetic analysis and replicated in an independent cohort. Most TCR sequences were observed very rarely across donors, whereas some public TCRs were present in many individuals. The only immune exposure information available for the cohort was CMV serostatus. The cohort was sequenced for TCR beta chains only, and without alpha or paired-chain data the features that could be detected were limited. The classifier was reported to diagnose cytomegalovirus status with high specificity and sensitivity in both the original and validation cohorts. Most CMV-associated TCR beta chains appeared to be HLA-restricted in a later analysis, and the HLA associations seemed to be driven largely by CMV exposure. According to the authors, the approach could potentially be generalized to other disease states and immunological phenotypes. In a later analysis, HLA-associated TCR beta chains were found to be more clonally expanded and to have lower generation probabilities than equally common non-associated chains. The sequencing pipeline was judged likely to have produced a cluster of highly shared sequence variants as a technical artifact. A further reported finding was that TCR beta sequences accurately predicted the HLA-A and HLA-B alleles for most subjects in the first cohort. Three of the identified cytomegalovirus-associated TCR beta chains were confirmed in vitro to be specific for cytomegalovirus antigens. Because counts were too low, seventeen rarely observed V segments, including chromosome 9 orphons, were excluded from the earlier analysis of 587 of the donors. Sequencing depth was assumed to be roughly uniform across donors in the presence/absence analyses, though that assumption may not hold. HLA typing was unavailable for some donors at each locus, so association tests used only the typed subset. Compared with the roughly 670-donor mean, donors in an Asian-associated ancestry cluster had fewer N-insertions in productive TCRs, according to a later genetic analysis. At a false discovery rate of 0.05, a later analysis linked about 17,000 TCR beta sequences to specific HLA alleles.

The cohort comprised under 700 healthy bone marrow donors. Cohort members were all nominally healthy when sampled, although unrecorded immune exposures were likely present. The donor tested CMV seronegative and was one of the 352 seronegative cohort members. Each donor provided a peripheral blood sample, and peripheral blood mononuclear cells were used for TCR beta sequencing. Genomic DNA extraction from the blood cell samples was performed with the Qiagen DNeasy Blood Extraction Kit. Libraries were prepared through the immunoSEQ multiplex PCR assay. For the multiplex PCR, a mixture combining 60 forward primers for TCR Vbeta segments and 13 reverse primers for TCR Jbeta segments was used. The CDR3 region of rearranged TCR beta genes was amplified from genomic DNA by a multiplex PCR assay. The amplified TCR beta libraries were sequenced on the Illumina HiSeq System as 87-base-pair reads. The study's processing was this. In a later analysis, tens of millions of unique TCR beta chains were counted across the approximately 620 repertoires, and about 10 million of these chains were shared by at least two donors. A nearest-neighbor algorithm error-corrected the raw reads and collapsed the reads into unique sequences, merging closely related sequences to remove PCR and sequencing errors. CDR3 sequences were aligned to IMGT reference sequences to assign V, D and J gene segments. For a sequence to be retained, at least a six-nucleotide match to both a V gene segment and a J gene segment was required. A rearrangement was called productive if the CDR3 had no stop codons and remained in frame with V and J, and every other rearrangement was called non-productive. CDR3 was defined according to IMGT convention as the region running from the second conserved V-encoded cysteine to the conserved J-encoded phenylalanine. Sequences without an unambiguous match to a single V gene segment were excluded from the earlier analysis of a few hundred of the donors. An earlier analysis of over 450 of the donors classified V segments as functional when productive rearrangements were above 56.7% and as segregating when the standard deviation between donors was above 5%. To diagnose cytomegalovirus status from the catalog of TCR beta chain sequences, a statistical classification framework was built. In a later analysis, TCR nucleotide sequences were compared against IMGT/GENE-DB human TR gene sequences so that V and J genes could be assigned. The TCRdist pipeline was used in a later analysis to assign CDR3 sequences and most-parsimonious VDJ recombination scenarios. In a later analysis, each TCR beta chain was defined by its CDR3 amino acid sequence together with its V-gene family, and reads without a unique V-gene family were excluded. As a way to deal with suspected cross-contamination and a sequencing artifact, a later analysis dropped approximately 570 nucleotide sequences that were highly shared and had low generation probability. A later analysis calculated a clonal expansion index for each public chain from normalized within-repertoire ranks of inferred template counts. A later analysis computed generation probabilities with a VDJ recombination model fitted to out-of-frame rearrangements, and checked the results against IGoR. In a later analysis, TCR-TCR, TCR-HLA and TCR-CMV co-occurrence was scored with hypergeometric tests, and a repertoire-size bias correction was applied to TCR pairs. False discovery rates were estimated in a later analysis by permuting HLA or CMV assignments 20 times. In a later analysis, co-occurring TCRs were grouped with DBSCAN, and TCRdist sequence similarity was added when clustering was performed within HLA-allele-positive subsets. For co-occurrence clustering, repertoires with fewer than 30,000 or more than 120,000 public chains were excluded, along with 5 or 6 repertoires with anomalous nucleotide sharing. TCRdb stores this immuneACCESS table with in-frame sequences only. Part of the clones is absent; in the studies checked, under half of the shortfall reflects unresolved V genes, and no reason is known for the rest. From that table come the V and J calls and clone size; the DNA was used to work out D and trimming. The sample's clone listing holds approximately 150,000 clones. About 1.6% of the sample is held by the ten biggest clonotypes.

On this clone: There is no known antigen for this receptor.

The CDR3 numbers 15 residues from cysteine through phenylalanine. The kept DNA is CDR3 alone, 45 bases in frame from the first base. Deletion took 2 bases off V and 1 base off J, with a span of 11 bases between the germline ends. In the germline V gene, CDR1 corresponds to SGHTA and CDR2 to FQGTGA. The sample taken for sequencing was PBMCs. The sequence derives from a woman in her forties in good health and CMV-seronegative. Recombination connected TRBV7-3 to TRBJ1-1, with TRBD1 tentatively as D gene (5 bases match). The CDR3 region reads CASSLRPGKNTEAFF. At the DNA level, the sequence is TGTGCCAGCAGCTTACGGCCAGGGAAGAACACTGAAGCTTTCTTT.